These 9 T cell receptor beta chains came from one sample sequenced in a study of cytomegalovirus exposure and HLA in healthy donors. 60 Vbeta and 13 Jbeta primers were used in PCR. The repertoire was sequenced with immunoSEQ multiplex PCR; TCRdb's copy has only in-frame clones and lacks some. The sample lists about 110,000 clones, approximately 85% seen once, with roughly 1.5% in the top ten. The sequenced sample was PBMCs. The receptors shown here come from a man aged 45-65 years in good health and CMV-seronegative.

The chain employs TRBV5-1 and TRBJ1-1; TRBD1 agrees at 8 bases. The V gene's germline CDR1 is SGHRS and CDR2 YFSETQ. J gave up 4 bases and V 4 bases, and 9 bases lay outside the gene matches. There are 15 residues in the CDR3. DNA of the CDR3: TGCGCCAGCAGCACCCGGACAGGGCTGGGCACTGAAGCTTTCTTT. Translated, it gives CASSTRTGLGTEAFF.

The V call is TRBV7-9, the J call TRBJ2-1; 9 bases align to TRBD2. CDR3 length equals 15 residues. Germline CDR1 reads SEHNR; CDR2 reads FQNEAQ (reference sequence). Trimming cost V 5 bases and J 3 bases; bases outside gene matches: 5. The CDR3 sequence is CASSGAGGFYNEQFF. Here the CDR3 DNA reads TGTGCCAGCAGCGGAGCGGGGGGATTCTACAATGAGCAGTTCTTC. The variable domain in full, completed from reference TRBV7-9 and TRBJ2-1, reads DTGVSQNPRHKITKRGQNVTFRCDPISEHNRLYWYRQTLGQGPEFLTYFQNEAQLEKSRLLSDRFSAERPKGSFSTLEIQRTEQGDSAMYLCASSGAGGFYNEQFFGPGTRLTVL.

The rearrangement uses TRBV7-2 and TRBJ1-2, with TRBD1 as a possible D gene (6 bases). Trimming took off 4 bases at V and 5 bases at J, with 23 bases between the two ends. The CDR3 consists of 17 residues. CDR1 is SGHTA, CDR2 FQGNSA, per germline. The CDR3, as DNA: TGTGCCAGCAGCTCCCAGGGGAGCACCGTCCTTGGGTATGGCTACACCTTC. Translating gives CASSSQGSTVLGYGYTF.

The J gene is TRBJ2-7, the V gene TRBV23-1; TRBD1 might be the D (5 bases). TRBV23-1 is an ORF, and what it does is uncertain. Trimming took off 11 bases at V and 3 bases at J, with 14 bases between the two ends. This CDR3 is 12 amino acids long. The CDR3 loop is CAGIWGVYEQYV. The CDR3 nucleotides are TGCGCCGGGATCTGGGGCGTCTACGAGCAGTACGTC.

The chain carries TRBV12-2 and TRBJ2-1; the table's D call, TRBD2, was not checked against the DNA. TRBV12-2 constitutes a pseudogene. The CDR3 has 16 amino acids. Here the CDR3 reads CASPLGWGGPDNEQFF. In DNA form, the CDR3 reads TGTGCAAGCCCACTGGGGTGGGGGGGGCCTGACAATGAGCAGTTCTTC.

This clone has a single count. The chain has TRBV19 and TRBJ2-2; D unclear. V lost 0 bases and J lost 0, with 11 bases in between. The CDR3 length is 17 residues. Germline V gene data show CDR1 as LNHDA and CDR2 as SQIVND (reference sequence). CDR3 sequence (DNA): TGTGCCAGTAGTATAGAAGAAGGCGGCGCGAACACCGGGGAGCTGTTTTTT. It specifies CASSIEEGGANTGELFF.

The J gene is TRBJ1-6, the V gene TRBV7-9; the match to TRBD1 covers 7 bases. Looked up from germline, CDR1 is SEHNR and CDR2 is FQNEAQ (reference sequence). The CDR3 spans 14 residues. Losses at the gene ends were 5 bases for V and 7 bases for J; bases not matched to a gene: 5. CDR3 region: CASSTGTANSPLHF. CDR3 DNA: TGTGCCAGCAGCACCGGGACAGCAAATTCACCCCTCCACTTT.

Here the CDR3 reads CASTRMGGGTYEQYF. Written as DNA, the CDR3 is TGTGCCAGCACCCGAATGGGGGGGGGAACATACGAGCAGTACTTC. V usage is TRBV7-2 and J usage is TRBJ2-7, with 7 positions matching TRBD2. The CDR3 sequence is 15 residues long. Germline V gene sequence: CDR1 SGHTA, CDR2 FQGNSA. With V trimmed by 7 bases and J by 4 bases, 13 bases remained unmatched.

This clone appeared a single time. The same CDR3 can be traced to other DNA sequences in this sample. The chain employs TRBV19 and TRBJ1-2; maybe TRBD1 (5 bases). V lost 1 base to trimming and J lost 6 bases, with 9 bases between them. This CDR3 spans 13 amino acids. Germline V lookup: CDR1 LNHDA, CDR2 SQIVND (reference sequence). Here the CDR3 reads CASSIGTGDGYTF. The DNA for the CDR3 is TGTGCCAGTAGTATAGGTACGGGGGATGGCTACACCTTC.